These 24 T cell receptor beta chains originate from one sample sequenced in a study of spatial heterogeneity in lung cancer. The time point here: sample taken at primary tumor resection. TCRs were sequenced from unsorted whole RNA of tumor, nontumor lung or PBMC. MiXCR, applied by TCRdb to the 5' RACE reads, yields one record per CDR3 protein. The table has about 60,000 distinct CDR3 sequences, 8.4% seen once; the top ten hold less than 15%. Source: PBMCs, taken at surgery. These receptors all stem from a female donor with early-stage non-small cell lung cancer.

This sequence joins TRBV20-1 and TRBJ2-7, with D uncertain. The CDR3 extends over 11 amino acids. V was clipped by 6 bases and J by 3 bases, with 9 bases between them. CDR1 and CDR2 (germline): DFQATT, SNEGSKA (reference sequence). The CDR3 DNA follows: TGCAGTGCCACCCGTGGCTACGAGCAGTACTTC. Its protein product is CSATRGYEQYF.

The chain links TRBV10-1 to TRBJ1-1; D is uncertain. There are 13 residues in the CDR3. Germline CDR1 reads WNHNN; CDR2 reads SYGVQD (reference sequence). V gave up 0 bases and J gave up 3 bases, with 5 bases separating them. The CDR3 spells CASSESAYTEAFF. The CDR3 DNA follows: TGCGCCAGCAGTGAGTCGGCCTACACTGAAGCTTTCTTT.

This clonotype occurred many times. This sequence joins TRBV28 and TRBJ2-1; the D gene is possibly TRBD1 (5 bases). V was pared by 3 bases and J by 3 bases, with 9 bases between. Per germline, CDR1 MDHEN and CDR2 SYDVKM. The CDR3 length is 14 residues. The CDR3, as DNA: TGTGCCAGCAGTTTGGAAACAGGCTACAATGAGCAGTTCTTC. This encodes CASSLETGYNEQFF.

This chain links TRBV5-4 with TRBJ1-4; the D is unclear. V was cut by 2 bases and J by 8 bases, with 16 bases left in between. This CDR3 comprises 15 residues. Per germline, CDR1 SGHNT and CDR2 YYREEE (reference sequence). CDR3 in DNA: TGTGCCAGCAGCTTAGATGAACAGCACGGAGAAAAACTGTTTTTT. This encodes CASSLDEQHGEKLFF. Filled out from reference TRBV5-4 and TRBJ1-4, the complete variable domain reads ETGVTQSPTHLIKTRGQQVTLRCSSQSGHNTVSWYQQALGQGPQFIFQYYREEENGRGNFPPRFSGLQFPNYSSELNVNALELDDSALYLCASSLDEQHGEKLFFGSGTQLSVL.

V gene TRBV2 combines with J gene TRBJ2-1; maybe TRBD2 (6 bases). Germline V gene lookup returns CDR1 SNHLY and CDR2 FYNNEI. V lost 4 bases, J lost 5 bases, and 18 bases lay in between. The CDR3 extends over 16 amino acids. The CDR3 is CASSVTLQRVHNEQFF. The CDR3 DNA is TGTGCCAGCAGTGTTACCCTCCAGCGGGTTCACAATGAGCAGTTCTTC.

This clonotype was seen many times. The chain employs TRBV6-2 or TRBV6-3 and TRBJ1-5; unclear D gene. The germline CDR1 and CDR2 sequences are MNHEY and SVGEGT. V shed 4 bases and J shed 5 bases, with 12 bases lying between them. There are 14 residues in the CDR3. CDR3 region: CASSSPGLDQPQHF. DNA for the CDR3: TGTGCCAGCAGTTCCCCGGGGTTGGATCAGCCCCAGCATTTT.

The J gene is TRBJ2-3, the V gene TRBV18; D tentatively reads TRBD1 or TRBD2 (5 bases each). The length of the CDR3 is 15 residues. Trimming removed 6 bases at V and 4 bases at J, with 17 bases between. Germline V lookup: CDR1 KGHSH, CDR2 LQKENI. The CDR3 region has the DNA TGTGCCAGCTCCAAGTCGGGGCCTACTGCAGATACGCAGTATTTT. Translated, it gives CASSKSGPTADTQYF.

This clonotype has ten or more counts. The chain links TRBV27 to TRBJ1-1; D possibly corresponds to TRBD1 (5 bases). The germline V gene has CDR1 MNHEY and CDR2 SMNVEV (reference sequence). The length of the CDR3 is 14 residues. Between the trimmed V and J ends, which lost 5 bases and 0 bases, there was a span of 10 bases. DNA for the CDR3: TGTGCCAGCAGTACGACAGTCATGAACACTGAAGCTTTCTTT. Its translation: CASSTTVMNTEAFF.

This clonotype has at least ten counts. V usage is TRBV24-1 and J usage is TRBJ2-1; the match to TRBD1 covers 7 bases. V gave up 9 bases and J gave up 0 bases; unmatched junction bases: 4. CDR1 and CDR2 (germline): KGHDR, SFDVKD. This CDR3 is 14 amino acids long. For the CDR3, the DNA is TGTGCCACCGGGACAGTCAGCTCCTACAATGAGCAGTTCTTC. This gives the protein CATGTVSSYNEQFF.

This clonotype was found a few times. The CDR3 loop reads CASSQINSPLHF. The CDR3 nucleotides read TGTGCCAGCAGCCAAATTAATTCACCCCTCCACTTT. The chain uses TRBV9 and TRBJ1-6; D remains unclear. The CDR3 runs to 12 residues. Germline loops: CDR1 SGDLS, CDR2 YYNGEE. Trimming pared 4 bases from V and 6 bases from J, leaving 5 bases between.

There are many counts of this clonotype. V usage is TRBV6-5 and J usage is TRBJ2-7, with 7 bases aligning to TRBD1. This CDR3 is built from 14 residues. V gave up 5 bases and J gave up 5 bases; unmatched junction bases: 9. In germline, CDR1 is MNHEY, CDR2 SVGAGI. The DNA of the CDR3 is TGTGCCAGCAGTGAGCGAAGGGGGCGCGACGAGCAGTACTTC. Residues: CASSERRGRDEQYF.

There are a few counts of this clonotype. This sequence joins TRBV18 and TRBJ1-2, with TRBD1 as a possible D gene (6 bases). The germline V gene encodes CDR1 KGHSH and CDR2 LQKENI. CDR3 length: 12 amino acids. The V end was cut by 6 bases, the J end by 10 bases, with 15 bases between. The CDR3 DNA is TGTGCCAGCTCCCCCGGCCCAGGGGTCTACACCTTC. Translation gives CASSPGPGVYTF.

This chain uses TRBV19 with TRBJ1-4; no definite D call. The germline V gene encodes CDR1 LNHDA and CDR2 SQIVND (reference sequence). Trimming stripped 3 bases from V and 8 bases from J, with 13 bases between. There are 14 residues in the CDR3. The CDR3 nucleotides read TGTGCCAGTAGTATCACGGGAGACGAAGAAAAACTGTTTTTT. It specifies CASSITGDEEKLFF.

This clonotype came up many times. The V call is TRBV9, the J call TRBJ2-6; no clear D. CDR3 length equals 17 residues. CDR1 SGDLS and CDR2 YYNGEE come from the germline V gene. Between the trimmed V and J ends, which lost 0 bases and 2 bases, there was a span of 12 bases. The CDR3 nucleotides are TGTGCCAGCAGCGTAGAAGTCCGGTCGGCTGGGGCCAACGTCCTGACTTTC. This sequence encodes CASSVEVRSAGANVLTF.

Ten or more counts support this clonotype. The V and J genes are TRBV19 and TRBJ2-7; 11 bases agree with TRBD1. The CDR3 runs 13 residues. Trimming removed 7 bases from V and 5 bases from J; junction bases left unmatched: 4. Germline lookup yields CDR1 LNHDA and CDR2 SQIVND (reference sequence). The CDR3 loop is CASTGTGGNEQYF. The CDR3 region has the DNA TGTGCCAGTACCGGGACAGGGGGAAACGAGCAGTACTTC.

The V call is TRBV18, the J call TRBJ2-7; 7 bases fit TRBD1. Trimming took 6 bases from V and 0 from J; bases not matched to a gene: 8. The CDR3 loop spans 15 amino acids. CDR1 is KGHSH and CDR2 is LQKENI in the germline V gene. The CDR3 loop reads CASSPGTAVSYEQYF. The CDR3 bases are TGTGCCAGCTCGCCCGGGACAGCCGTCTCCTACGAGCAGTACTTC.

In its sample, this clonotype was seen a few times. The gene calls are TRBV5-4 and TRBJ1-2; a possible D gene is TRBD1 (6 bases). The CDR3 loop spans 17 amino acids. V lost 5 bases and J 4 bases, leaving 24 bases between the germline ends. CDR1 is SGHNT and CDR2 is YYREEE in the germline V gene (reference sequence). In DNA, the CDR3 is TGTGCCAGCAGGCCAGACAGGAGAGGACTATTTAGCTATGGCTACACCTTC. This encodes CASRPDRRGLFSYGYTF.

The rearrangement uses TRBV3-1 and TRBJ1-2; the D gene is possibly TRBD1 (5 bases). This CDR3 comprises 15 residues. Germline-derived CDR1 and CDR2 are LGHDT and YNNKEL (reference sequence). The germline V and J ends were trimmed by 1 base and 4 bases, with 13 bases remaining between them. CDR3 DNA: TGTGCCAGCAGCCAAGCGACAGCTTTGGGCTATGGCTACACCTTC. Protein: CASSQATALGYGYTF.

CDR3 loop: CASMGRRGTEAFF. The CDR3 bases are TGTGCCAGCATGGGCAGGAGGGGCACTGAAGCTTTCTTT. This chain joins TRBV9 and TRBJ1-1, with D perhaps matching TRBD1 (5 bases). V lost 6 bases, J lost 4 bases, and 13 bases lay in between. CDR3 length: 13 amino acids. The germline gives CDR1 SGDLS, CDR2 YYNGEE. Complete variable domain (other parts from reference TRBV9 and TRBJ1-1): DSGVTQTPKHLITATGQRVTLRCSPRSGDLSVYWYQQSLDQGLQFLIQYYNGEERAKGNILERFSAQQFPDLHSELNLSSLELGDSALYFCASMGRRGTEAFFGQGTRLTVV.

This clonotype showed up many times. The CDR3 spells CASSSSAKGTQYF. The CDR3 DNA reads as TGTGCCAGCAGTTCCTCGGCCAAGGGGACCCAGTACTTC. The J gene is TRBJ2-5, the V gene TRBV28; D is ambiguous. CDR1 and CDR2 (germline): MDHEN, SYDVKM. This CDR3 contains 13 residues. Trimming removed 4 bases from V and 7 bases from J, with 13 bases in between.

This clonotype was seen at least ten times. The genes are TRBV28 and TRBJ2-2, with D uncertain. The CDR3 extends over 12 amino acids. Germline V gives CDR1 MDHEN, CDR2 SYDVKM. Trimming pared 3 bases from V and 7 bases from J, leaving 6 bases between. CDR3 in amino acids: CASSLAHGELFF. The CDR3 nucleotides read TGTGCCAGCAGTTTGGCCCACGGGGAGCTGTTTTTT.

The V call is TRBV9, the J call TRBJ2-1; the match to TRBD1 covers 7 bases. Germline CDR1 and CDR2: SGDLS and YYNGEE. V lost 3 bases to trimming and J lost 4 bases; unmatched junction nucleotides: 1. The CDR3 sequence is 13 residues long. CDR3 bases: TGTGCCAGCAGCGGGGACAGTTACAATGAGCAGTTCTTC. Encoded protein: CASSGDSYNEQFF.

The chain has TRBV14 and TRBJ2-4; 8 nucleotides align to TRBD2. V shed 0 bases, J shed 7 bases, and the junction held 8 bases outside the gene matches. CDR1 and CDR2 (germline): SGHDN, FVKESK. The CDR3 runs 16 residues. The CDR3 DNA is TGTGCCAGCAGCCAAGACACCTCGGGACTAGTTAACATTCAGTACTTC. This translates into CASSQDTSGLVNIQYF.

Note on this clonotype: A clone one base away is much larger, so this may be a read error. The CDR3 carries no conserved terminal phenylalanine or tryptophan, so it likely arises from a read error. The chain carries TRBV10-2 and TRBJ2-7; 9 bases are shared with TRBD2. V shed 8 bases and J 2 bases; nucleotides not matched to a gene: 13. The CDR3 is made up of 16 amino acids. From germline, CDR1 is WSHSY and CDR2 SAAADI. The CDR3 loop reads CASGGSASGNPYEQYL. The CDR3 DNA reads as TGCGCCAGCGGGGGATCCGCTAGCGGGAATCCCTACGAGCAGTACCTC.